A selection of T cell receptor beta chains follows, all from one sample in a study of T cells in Graves' hyperthyroidism and ophthalmopathy. TCRdb ran MiXCR on the multiplex PCR reads and lists one entry per CDR3 protein. The data hold 550,000 to 600,000 distinct CDR3 sequences, with 46% observed a single time. Sequenced sample: peripheral blood or thyroid tissue (not recorded which). The origin of the receptors is an adult woman with Graves' disease, either hyperthyroidism or ophthalmopathy (not recorded which). CDR3s include the opening cysteine and the closing phenylalanine or tryptophan. Fields, in order: J gene, V gene, CDR3 protein.

J: TRBJ1-1
V: TRBV2
CDR3: CASRGLGTANTEAFF

J: TRBJ2-5
V: TRBV9
CDR3: CASSVDISGSLGTQYF

J: TRBJ1-2
V: TRBV9
CDR3: CASSSGSQGAGYTF

J: TRBJ1-1
V: TRBV19
CDR3: CASRGITRGSAEAFF

J: TRBJ2-7
V: TRBV5-1
CDR3: CASTVGPLTLWGQGKSYEQYF

J: TRBJ1-5
V: TRBV7-8
CDR3: CASSFYICSAREGVDQPQHF

J: TRBJ2-5
V: TRBV20-1
CDR3: CSAREAGPQETQYF

J: TRBJ1-5
V: TRBV20-1
CDR3: CSAGGSSNQPQHF

J: TRBJ1-1
V: TRBV6-5
CDR3: CASHRGGGTEAFF

J: TRBJ2-6
V: TRBV15
CDR3: CATSSFGMTSGANVLTF

J: TRBJ2-5
V: TRBV7-3
CDR3: CASSLGIRVETQYF

J: TRBJ2-5
V: TRBV28
CDR3: CASSLQGFGETQYF

J: TRBJ2-6
V: TRBV15
CDR3: CATSRRGADGANVLTF

J: TRBJ2-5
V: TRBV5-5
CDR3: CASSLSQYQETQYF

J: TRBJ2-5
V: TRBV20-1
CDR3: CSARPSRTQYF

J: TRBJ1-5
V: TRBV20-1
CDR3: CSAPDRGRALITNQPQHF

J: TRBJ2-2
V: TRBV12-3/TRBV12-4
CDR3: CASSPGTWGDGELFF

J: TRBJ2-5
V: TRBV10-3
CDR3: CTISGGGTSQETQYF

J: TRBJ1-5
V: TRBV29-1
CDR3: CSVGFDGGQPQHF

J: TRBJ2-5
V: TRBV7-8
CDR3: CASSLTMRGTALLEKETQYF

J: TRBJ1-1
V: TRBV20-1
CDR3: CSARIDGQGANTEAFF

J: TRBJ1-1
V: TRBV2
CDR3: CANRVGNTEAFF

J: TRBJ1-1
V: TRBV18
CDR3: CASSPPGPTLAFF

J: TRBJ1-4
V: TRBV5-8
CDR3: CASSRGTGVDEKLFF

J: TRBJ1-2
V: TRBV7-2
CDR3: CASSLAQTTRGYTF

J: TRBJ2-7
V: TRBV29-1
CDR3: CSVEGFGTSGDYEQYF

J: TRBJ1-1
V: TRBV7-2
CDR3: CASSLVVRTNTEAFF

J: TRBJ2-2
V: TRBV29-1
CDR3: CSVVLAGRNTGELFF

J: TRBJ1-2
V: TRBV27
CDR3: CASSLVGGQGRVYTF

J: TRBJ2-3
V: TRBV7-2
CDR3: CASRAQVGSQYF